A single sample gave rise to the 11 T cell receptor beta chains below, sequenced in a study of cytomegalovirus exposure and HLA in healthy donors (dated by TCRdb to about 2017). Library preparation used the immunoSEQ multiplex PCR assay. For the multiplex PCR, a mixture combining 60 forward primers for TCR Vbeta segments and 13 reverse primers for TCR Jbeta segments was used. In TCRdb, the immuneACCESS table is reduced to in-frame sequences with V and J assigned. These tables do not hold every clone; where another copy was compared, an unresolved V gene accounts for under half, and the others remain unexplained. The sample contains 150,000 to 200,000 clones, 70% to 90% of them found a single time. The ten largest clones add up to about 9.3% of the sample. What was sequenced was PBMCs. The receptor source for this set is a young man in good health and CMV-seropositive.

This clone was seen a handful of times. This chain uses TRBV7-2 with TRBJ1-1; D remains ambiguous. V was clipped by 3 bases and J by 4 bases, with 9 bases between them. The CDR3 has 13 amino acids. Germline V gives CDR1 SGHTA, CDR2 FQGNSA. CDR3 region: CASSFGFSTEAFF. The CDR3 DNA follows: TGTGCCAGCAGCTTCGGGTTTAGCACTGAAGCTTTCTTT. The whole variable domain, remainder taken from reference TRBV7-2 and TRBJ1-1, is GAGVSQSPSNKVTEKGKDVELRCDPISGHTALYWYRQSLGQGLEFLIYFQGNSAPDKSGLPSDRFSAERTGGSVSTLTIQRTQQEDSAVYLCASSFGFSTEAFFGQGTRLTVV.

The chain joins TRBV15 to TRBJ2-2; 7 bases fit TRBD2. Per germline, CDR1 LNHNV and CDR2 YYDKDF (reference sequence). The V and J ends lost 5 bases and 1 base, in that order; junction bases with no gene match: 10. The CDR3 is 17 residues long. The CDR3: CATSSWEGALNTGELFF. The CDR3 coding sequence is TGTGCCACCAGCTCATGGGAGGGCGCCTTGAACACCGGGGAGCTGTTTTTT.

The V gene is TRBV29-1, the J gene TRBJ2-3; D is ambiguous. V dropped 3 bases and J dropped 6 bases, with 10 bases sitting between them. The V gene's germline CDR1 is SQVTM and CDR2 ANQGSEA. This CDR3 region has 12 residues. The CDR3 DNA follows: TGCAGCGTTGAGGCTGCCGGGGATACGCAGTATTTT. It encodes CSVEAAGDTQYF.

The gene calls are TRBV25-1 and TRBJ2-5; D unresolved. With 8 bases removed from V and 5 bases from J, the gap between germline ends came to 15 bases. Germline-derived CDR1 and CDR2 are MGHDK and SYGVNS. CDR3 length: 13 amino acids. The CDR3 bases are TGTGCCAGCTCCCGGCCGGGTCCGGAGACCCAGTACTTC. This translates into CASSRPGPETQYF.

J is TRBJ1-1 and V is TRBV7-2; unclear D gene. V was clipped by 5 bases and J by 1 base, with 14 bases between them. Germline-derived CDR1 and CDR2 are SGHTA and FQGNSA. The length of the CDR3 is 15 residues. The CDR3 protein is CASSPKTSTNTEAFF. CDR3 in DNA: TGTGCCAGCAGCCCGAAGACATCGACGAACACTGAAGCTTTCTTT.

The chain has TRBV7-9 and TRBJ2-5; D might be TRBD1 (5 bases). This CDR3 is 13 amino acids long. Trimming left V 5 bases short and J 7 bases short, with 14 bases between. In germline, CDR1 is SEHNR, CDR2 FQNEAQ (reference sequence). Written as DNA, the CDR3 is TGTGCCAGCAGCCTGGACAACGCTAGGACCCAGTACTTC. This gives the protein CASSLDNARTQYF.

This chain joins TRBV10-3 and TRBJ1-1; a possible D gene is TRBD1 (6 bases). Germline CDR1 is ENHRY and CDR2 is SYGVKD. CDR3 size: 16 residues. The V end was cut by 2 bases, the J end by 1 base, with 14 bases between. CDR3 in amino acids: CAISEGRGTQNTEAFF. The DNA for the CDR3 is TGTGCCATCAGTGAGGGGAGAGGGACACAGAACACTGAAGCTTTCTTT.

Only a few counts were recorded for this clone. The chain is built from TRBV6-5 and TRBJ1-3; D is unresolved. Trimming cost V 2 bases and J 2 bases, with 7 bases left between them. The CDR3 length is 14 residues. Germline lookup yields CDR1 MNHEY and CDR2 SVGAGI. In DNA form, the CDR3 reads TGTGCCAGCAGTTACAGAGGGACTGGAAACACCATATATTTT. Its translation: CASSYRGTGNTIYF.

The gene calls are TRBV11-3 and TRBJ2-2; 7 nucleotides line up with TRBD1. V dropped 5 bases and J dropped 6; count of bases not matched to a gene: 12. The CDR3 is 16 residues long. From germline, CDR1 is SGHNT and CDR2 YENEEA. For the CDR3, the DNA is TGTGCCAGCAGCCAACCCGGACAGGTCGTCCCCGGGGAGCTGTTTTTT. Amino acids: CASSQPGQVVPGELFF. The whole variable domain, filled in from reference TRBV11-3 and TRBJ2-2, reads EAGVVQSPRYKIIEKKQPVAFWCNPISGHNTLYWYLQNLGQGPELLIRYENEEAVDDSQLPKDRFSAERLKGVDSTLKIQPAELGDSAVYLCASSQPGQVVPGELFFGEGSRLTVL.

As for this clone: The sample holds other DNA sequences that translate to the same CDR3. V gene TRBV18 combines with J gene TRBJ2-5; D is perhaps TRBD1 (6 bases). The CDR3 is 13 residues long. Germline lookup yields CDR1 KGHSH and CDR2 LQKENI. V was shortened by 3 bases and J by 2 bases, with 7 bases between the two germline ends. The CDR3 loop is CASSPGQQETQYF. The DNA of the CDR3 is TGTGCCAGCTCACCGGGACAACAAGAGACCCAGTACTTC.

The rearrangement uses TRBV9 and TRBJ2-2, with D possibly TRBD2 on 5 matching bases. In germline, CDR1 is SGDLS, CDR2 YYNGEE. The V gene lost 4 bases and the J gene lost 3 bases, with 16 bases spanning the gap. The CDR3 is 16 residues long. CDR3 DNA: TGTGCCAGCAGCTTAAGGGAGCCTCGGGACACCGGGGAGCTGTTTTTT. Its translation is CASSLREPRDTGELFF.